The next 23 T cell receptor beta chains were all read from a single sample in a study of T cell repertoires in cytomegalovirus infection (dated by TCRdb to about 2019). Sequencing took place on an Illumina HiSeq 1500. TCRdb reworked the public reads: Q25 trimming with fastp, MiXCR clone assembly, productive beta chains retained. Rows with one shared CDR3 protein collapse into an entry with the most common genes and DNA. For this sample there are 700,000 to 900,000 distinct CDR3 sequences; 25% to 30% appear just once. About 12% of the sample is taken by the ten largest. Their cognate antigens are unknown. The treatment or condition label for this specimen denotes: in vitro stimulation with specific CMV peptide epitopes to enrich CMV-specific T cells. The material was cultured CD8+ T cells from PBMCs, obtained from culture after CMV antigen stimulation. These receptors were taken from a human donor in good health (CMV status not recorded). Some clones in this sample may be carry-over from other donors' samples.

The V call is TRBV2, the J call TRBJ2-3; 9 positions match TRBD1. With V trimmed by 8 bases and J by 6 bases, 9 bases remained unmatched. CDR3 length: 14 amino acids. The germline V gene encodes CDR1 SNHLY and CDR2 FYNNEI. The CDR3 DNA sequence: TGTGCCAGCCGGGGGACAGGGATTTCTGATACGCAGTATTTT. Amino acids: CASRGTGISDTQYF.

The chain recombines TRBV20-1 with TRBJ1-1; D unclear. The germline V gene has CDR1 DFQATT and CDR2 SNEGSKA (reference sequence). This CDR3 comprises 14 residues. Trimming took off 3 bases at V and 4 bases at J, with 15 bases between the two ends. CDR3 bases: TGCAGTGCTAGTTTTCTAGGTTTTGGCACTGAAGCTTTCTTT. It encodes CSASFLGFGTEAFF.

This clonotype was counted once. This chain links TRBV19 with TRBJ2-7; TRBD1 matches at 9 bases. V lost 5 bases, J lost 1 base, and 6 bases stayed unmatched. There are 15 residues in the CDR3. Germline lookup yields CDR1 LNHDA and CDR2 SQIVND (reference sequence). This CDR3 reads CASSVSGTGSYEQYF. The CDR3 DNA reads as TGTGCCAGTAGTGTTTCCGGGACAGGGTCCTACGAGCAGTACTTC.

This clonotype appeared many times. The chain is built from TRBV7-9 and TRBJ2-7; no clear D gene. From germline, CDR1 is SEHNR and CDR2 FQNEAQ (reference sequence). Between the trimmed V and J ends, which lost 3 bases and 1 base, there was a span of 13 bases. The CDR3 extends over 15 amino acids. The CDR3 DNA follows: TGTGCCAGCAGCTTGAGCCAGGTCTCTTCCTACGAGCAGTACTTC. This sequence encodes CASSLSQVSSYEQYF.

This clonotype has a handful of counts. The chain uses TRBV25-1 and TRBJ2-2, with D possibly being TRBD2 (6 bases). The germline V gene encodes CDR1 MGHDK and CDR2 SYGVNS. The CDR3 spans 18 residues. The V end was cut by 1 base, the J end by 4 bases, with 19 bases between. As DNA, the CDR3 is TGTGCCAGCAGTGAATTCTTGTCCCTGCGGGATATCACCGGGGAGCTGTTTTTT. Protein: CASSEFLSLRDITGELFF.

The chain has TRBV27 and TRBJ2-3; maybe TRBD2 (5 bases). Trimming left V 8 bases short and J 5 bases short, with 11 bases between. The CDR3 is made up of 12 amino acids. The germline CDR1 and CDR2 sequences are MNHEY and SMNVEV (reference sequence). DNA for the CDR3: TGTGCCAGCCGCCCTGAGGGAGATACGCAGTATTTT. Its translation is CASRPEGDTQYF.

The chain links TRBV10-1 to TRBJ2-3; 14 bases fit TRBD2. The germline CDR1 and CDR2 sequences are WNHNN and SYGVQD (reference sequence). The CDR3 runs to 16 residues. Trimming at V came to 3 bases and at J to 5 bases, leaving 4 bases not matched to a gene. CDR3 sequence: CASSDAGTSGGDTQYF. Written as DNA, the CDR3 is TGCGCCAGCAGTGACGCCGGGACTAGCGGGGGAGATACGCAGTATTTT.

The genes are TRBV5-7 and TRBJ1-1; D is perhaps TRBD1 (5 bases). TRBV5-7 is an ORF, and what it does is uncertain. The CDR3 sequence is 15 residues long. The V end was cut by 3 bases, the J end by 3 bases, with 15 bases between. The CDR3 DNA is TGTGCCAGCAGCTATGAGACAGACGTCGACACTGAAGCTTTCTTT. Its protein is CASSYETDVDTEAFF.

The V gene is TRBV19, the J gene TRBJ1-5; D is uncertain. V shed 0 bases and J shed 9 bases, with 12 bases lying between them. This CDR3 is 14 amino acids long. Germline assignment: CDR1 LNHDA and CDR2 SQIVND (reference sequence). The CDR3 region is CASSIETGSGPQHF. The CDR3 DNA reads as TGTGCCAGTAGTATAGAAACGGGGAGCGGGCCCCAGCATTTT.

This clonotype showed up just once. V and J are TRBV15 and TRBJ2-4; D gene uncertain. The CDR3 extends over 14 amino acids. The germline V and J ends were trimmed by 5 bases and 2 bases, with 10 bases remaining between them. CDR1 is LNHNV and CDR2 is YYDKDF in the germline V gene (reference sequence). CDR3 protein: CATSETATKNIQYF. The CDR3 DNA reads as TGTGCCACCAGCGAAACAGCTACCAAAAACATTCAGTACTTC.

This clonotype was counted a single time. V and J are TRBV14 and TRBJ2-1; 11 nucleotides agree with TRBD2. The CDR3 covers 13 residues. Losses at the gene ends were 7 bases for V and 7 bases for J; bases not matched to a gene: 3. Germline V gives CDR1 SGHDN, CDR2 FVKESK. The CDR3 DNA reads as TGTGCCAGCAAACTAGCGGGGGCTAATGAGCAGTTCTTC. The encoded protein is CASKLAGANEQFF.

This clonotype was found a few times. The chain couples TRBV7-4 to TRBJ1-1; a possible D gene is TRBD1 (6 bases). Trimming left V 5 bases short and J 11 bases short, with 18 bases between. Germline V gene lookup returns CDR1 SGHVT and CDR2 SQSDAQ. The CDR3 sequence is 13 residues long. CDR3 coding DNA: TGTGCCAGCAGCCACGACGGGGGGCGAGGGGCTTTCTTT. It yields the protein CASSHDGGRGAFF.

The chain carries TRBV27 and TRBJ2-2; D gene unclear. V was trimmed by 2 bases and J by 5 bases, leaving 15 bases between them. Germline CDR1 and CDR2: MNHEY and SMNVEV (reference sequence). The CDR3 is made up of 16 amino acids. The CDR3 spells CASSLTVSLKTGELFF. As DNA, the CDR3 is TGTGCCAGCAGTTTAACAGTCAGCTTAAAGACCGGGGAGCTGTTTTTT.

This clonotype has only a few counts. The chain employs TRBV28 and TRBJ1-2; TRBD1 might be the D (5 bases). V was shortened by 5 bases and J by 4 bases, with 20 bases between the two germline ends. The CDR3 sequence is 16 residues long. The germline V gene encodes CDR1 MDHEN and CDR2 SYDVKM. The CDR3 DNA is TGTGCCAGCAGTACTCACGACACACCGGGGACCTATGGCTACACCTTC. As protein: CASSTHDTPGTYGYTF.

This clonotype appeared a few times. This chain connects TRBV5-6 to TRBJ1-6; D is unclear. V shed 2 bases and J shed 5 bases, with 11 bases lying between them. This CDR3 has 15 amino acids. Germline V CDR1 and CDR2: SGHDT, YYEEEE. The CDR3 nucleotides read TGTGCCAGCAGCTTTCCGCACGGCAATAATTCACCCCTCCACTTT. Translated: CASSFPHGNNSPLHF. Filled out from reference TRBV5-6 and TRBJ1-6, the complete variable domain reads DAGVTQSPTHLIKTRGQQVTLRCSPKSGHDTVSWYQQALGQGPQFIFQYYEEEERQRGNFPDRFSGHQFPNYSSELNVNALLLGDSALYLCASSFPHGNNSPLHFGNGTRLTVT.

Only one count was recorded for this clonotype. The V gene is TRBV27, the J gene TRBJ1-2; TRBD1 agrees at 7 bases. Germline values: CDR1 MNHEY, CDR2 SMNVEV (reference sequence). This CDR3 is 17 amino acids long. The trim removed 3 bases at V and 3 bases at J, leaving 13 bases unmatched. CDR3 residues: CASSFIGVKGAHYGYTF. The CDR3 DNA sequence: TGTGCCAGCAGTTTTATAGGGGTAAAGGGGGCCCACTATGGCTACACCTTC.

The genes are TRBV2 and TRBJ2-5, with 10 bases matching TRBD2. The CDR3 contains 15 residues. Germline V gives CDR1 SNHLY, CDR2 FYNNEI. V was clipped by 0 bases and J by 6 bases; unmatched bases: 4. The CDR3 loop is CASSEAVAGGKTQYF. CDR3 bases: TGTGCCAGCAGTGAAGCGGTAGCGGGGGGCAAGACCCAGTACTTC.

This clonotype has a count of ten or more. This chain connects TRBV7-6 to TRBJ2-3; the D gene is possibly TRBD2 (5 bases). Germline loops: CDR1 SGHVS, CDR2 FNYEAQ. Trimming took off 4 bases at V and 2 bases at J, with 16 bases between the two ends. The length of the CDR3 is 16 residues. The CDR3 loop is CASSSTGLPITDTQYF. Written as DNA, the CDR3 is TGTGCCAGCAGCTCCACTGGACTCCCGATCACAGATACGCAGTATTTT.

The V and J genes are TRBV5-4 and TRBJ2-7, with 11 bases aligning to TRBD2. Losses at the gene ends were 3 bases for V and 4 bases for J; bases not matched to a gene: 9. In germline, CDR1 is SGHNT, CDR2 YYREEE (reference sequence). This CDR3 contains 16 residues. Written as DNA, the CDR3 is TGTGCCAGCAGCTCCCGTAGCGGGGGGGCGGGTTACGAGCAGTACGTC. Amino acid sequence: CASSSRSGGAGYEQYV.

This clonotype was counted many times. The rearrangement joins TRBV27 to TRBJ1-5, with 10 positions matching TRBD1. Germline V gene lookup returns CDR1 MNHEY and CDR2 SMNVEV (reference sequence). The V segment lost 0 bases and the J segment 2 bases; nucleotides outside the gene matches: 10. CDR3 size: 19 residues. CDR3 loop: CASSLSGQGFAAGNQPQHF. CDR3 in DNA: TGTGCCAGCAGTTTATCGGGACAGGGGTTCGCAGCCGGCAATCAGCCCCAGCATTTT.

This chain uses TRBV19 with TRBJ2-2; TRBD2 is a possible D gene (6 bases). Trimming stripped 7 bases from V and 4 bases from J, with 19 bases between. The CDR3 is 16 residues long. The germline V gene has CDR1 LNHDA and CDR2 SQIVND (reference sequence). CDR3 in DNA: TGTGCCAGTATACCTTCAGGGCCCGGGGGCACCGGGGAGCTGTTTTTT. As protein: CASIPSGPGGTGELFF.

V and J are TRBV5-5 and TRBJ2-1; unclear D gene. CDR1 and CDR2 (germline): SGHKS, YYEKEE (reference sequence). The CDR3 runs 15 residues. The ends were cut back, 1 base at V and 10 bases at J, with 18 bases in the middle. The CDR3, as DNA: TGTGCCAGCAGCTTGAGTCAGGACGCCGGTCCAGAGCAGTTCTTC. Translating it yields CASSLSQDAGPEQFF.

The CDR3 DNA reads as TGTGCCAGCAGCCCGTATAGTGGGGAAGATACGCAGTATTTT. Amino acid sequence: CASSPYSGEDTQYF. This chain links TRBV11-1 with TRBJ2-3; D remains unclear. The CDR3 totals 14 residues. CDR1 is SGHAT and CDR2 is FQDESV in the germline V gene (reference sequence). V lost 5 bases, J lost 5 bases, and 14 bases lay in between. Filled out from reference TRBV11-1 and TRBJ2-3, the complete variable domain reads EAEVAQSPRYKITEKSQAVAFWCDPISGHATLYWYRQILGQGPELLVQFQDESVVDDSQLPKDRFSAERLKGVDSTLKIQPAELGDSAMYLCASSPYSGEDTQYFGPGTRLTVL.